Following are 23 T cell receptor beta chains from one sample sequenced in a study of blood T cell repertoires in COVID-19. Libraries were prepared by immunoSEQ multiplex PCR; TCRdb keeps only in-frame clonotypes and omits some of them. The top ten clones hold 2% to 2.5% of a sample with over 200,000 clones, 88% of them seen once. Source material: PBMCs or T cells enriched from blood (not recorded which). The receptor set was obtained from a woman between 35 and 50 years old with acute COVID-19.

The V and J genes are TRBV7-9 and TRBJ1-1; the match to TRBD1 covers 9 bases. This CDR3 is built from 19 residues. Germline loops: CDR1 SEHNR, CDR2 FQNEAQ (reference sequence). V trimming: 2 bases; J trimming: 4 bases; junction bases outside the gene matches: 17. The CDR3 is CASSLTVGTGSFDTTEAFF. The CDR3 DNA is TGTGCCAGCAGCTTAACCGTTGGGACAGGGAGTTTCGATACCACTGAAGCTTTCTTT.

The rearrangement joins TRBV5-4 to TRBJ2-5; a weak D match, TRBD2 (7 bases). The V end lost 1 base, the J end lost 9 bases, and 22 bases lay between the germline ends. The CDR3 has 16 residues. CDR1 and CDR2 (germline): SGHNT, YYREEE (reference sequence). For the CDR3, the DNA is TGTGCCAGCAGCTTGTTTGGCGGGGGCCACCGGGGAGCCCAGTACTTC. The encoded protein is CASSLFGGGHRGAQYF.

A single count supports this clone. The gene calls are TRBV11-2 and TRBJ2-5; 12 nucleotides line up with TRBD2. CDR1 SGHAT and CDR2 FQNNGV come from the germline V gene. V trimming: 3 bases; J trimming: 2 bases; junction bases outside the gene matches: 7. This CDR3 is 17 amino acids long. The CDR3 nucleotides read TGTGCCAGCAGCTTTTCGAGCGGGACTAGCGGGCAAGAGACCCAGTACTTC. It is translated as CASSFSSGTSGQETQYF.

The V call is TRBV7-9, the J call TRBJ1-2; D gene uncertain. Germline V gene sequence: CDR1 SEHNR, CDR2 FQNEAQ (reference sequence). The CDR3 is 14 amino acids. V lost 4 bases and J lost 0, with 9 bases in between. CDR3 loop: CASSSGESNYGYTF. The CDR3 nucleotides read TGTGCCAGCAGCTCCGGAGAATCTAACTATGGCTACACCTTC.

This clone was found a few times. J is TRBJ1-1 and V is TRBV7-9; D gene uncertain. Deletions cut 2 bases from V and 0 bases from J, with 7 bases between. The CDR3 has 14 amino acids. CDR1 is SEHNR, CDR2 FQNEAQ, per germline (reference sequence). CDR3 loop: CASSLSRLNTEAFF. The CDR3 nucleotides are TGTGCCAGCAGCTTATCCAGGCTGAACACTGAAGCTTTCTTT.

The chain links TRBV5-4 to TRBJ2-7, with 7 bases aligning to TRBD1. Trimming removed 2 bases from V and 4 bases from J; junction bases left unmatched: 6. From germline, CDR1 is SGHNT and CDR2 YYREEE (reference sequence). There are 14 residues in the CDR3. The CDR3 loop reads CASSLAGGRYEQYV. CDR3 nucleotide sequence: TGTGCCAGCAGCTTAGCAGGGGGTAGGTACGAGCAGTACGTC.

The rearrangement links TRBV2 to TRBJ2-5; 7 bases agree with TRBD2. The CDR3 runs 11 residues. V trimming: 9 bases; J trimming: 8 bases; junction bases outside the gene matches: 6. CDR1 is SNHLY and CDR2 is FYNNEI in the germline V gene. The CDR3 protein is CARGLEGTQYF. The CDR3 DNA reads TGTGCCAGAGGACTAGAGGGAACCCAGTACTTC.

The V gene is TRBV4-1, the J gene TRBJ1-1, with 8 bases matching TRBD1. Germline values: CDR1 MGHRA, CDR2 YSYEKL. The trim removed 1 base at V and 6 bases at J, leaving 7 bases unmatched. This CDR3 contains 15 residues. CDR3 sequence reads: CASSQARGRNAEAFF. DNA for the CDR3: TGCGCCAGCAGCCAAGCCAGGGGGCGCAATGCTGAAGCTTTCTTT.

The J gene is TRBJ1-2, the V gene TRBV30; possibly TRBD1 for D (5 bases). Looked up from germline, CDR1 is GTSNPN and CDR2 is SVGIG (reference sequence). The CDR3 contains 13 residues. The V gene lost 4 bases and the J gene lost 8 bases, with 17 bases spanning the gap. The CDR3 DNA is TGTGCCTGGAAAGAGGCTCCGGGGGACGGCTACACCTTC. This sequence encodes CAWKEAPGDGYTF.

The chain carries TRBV29-1 and TRBJ1-6, with 12 bases identical to TRBD1. CDR3 length: 15 amino acids. The V gene end was trimmed by 4 bases and the J gene end by 8 bases; junction bases not matched to a gene: 6. Germline V gives CDR1 SQVTM, CDR2 ANQGSEA. The CDR3 is CSVARDRGPDSPLHF. CDR3 DNA: TGCAGCGTTGCCCGGGACAGGGGGCCCGATTCACCCCTCCACTTT.

The V gene is TRBV6-5, the J gene TRBJ1-4; the D gene is possibly TRBD1 (5 bases). V lost 8 bases, J lost 7 bases, and 14 bases lay in between. From germline, CDR1 is MNHEY and CDR2 SVGAGI. The CDR3 is made up of 13 amino acids. The CDR3 nucleotides are TGTGCCAGCGGGGGGACGGTGGGTGAAAAACTGTTTTTT. Translation gives CASGGTVGEKLFF.

The chain employs TRBV5-1 and TRBJ1-1; tentatively, D is TRBD1 (5 bases). With 0 bases removed from V and 7 bases from J, the gap between germline ends came to 16 bases. Germline-derived CDR1 and CDR2 are SGHRS and YFSETQ. There are 15 residues in the CDR3. The CDR3 is CASSLAGQGSNEAFF. The CDR3 coding sequence is TGCGCCAGCAGCTTGGCCGGTCAGGGTTCCAATGAAGCTTTCTTT.

The rearrangement links TRBV6-2 or TRBV6-3 to TRBJ2-1, with D maybe TRBD2 (6 bases). Trimming shortened V by 2 bases and J by 6 bases, and 11 bases separated the two germline ends. Germline V gene lookup returns CDR1 MNHEY and CDR2 SVGEGT. The CDR3 sequence is 14 residues long. In DNA form, the CDR3 reads TGTGCCAGCAGTTACCGCCGGGGACTCAATGAGCAGTTCTTC. It translates to CASSYRRGLNEQFF.

The rearrangement links TRBV6-4 to TRBJ1-5, with TRBD1 as a possible D gene (5 bases). CDR1 and CDR2 (germline): MRHNA, SNTAGT. The CDR3 has 16 amino acids. The V and J ends lost 7 bases and 0 bases respectively, with 16 bases between them. CDR3 loop: CASTQTGTYSNQPQHF. CDR3 nucleotides: TGTGCCAGCACTCAGACCGGGACTTATAGCAATCAGCCCCAGCATTTT.

DNA of the CDR3: TGTGCCAGCAGTAGAACCCCTCGGGACAGGGGGACGTACGAGCAGTACGTC. This codes for CASSRTPRDRGTYEQYV. J is TRBJ2-7 and V is TRBV6-2 or TRBV6-3; TRBD1 matches at 11 bases. Trimming took 5 bases from V and 4 from J; bases not matched to a gene: 13. CDR3 size: 17 residues. The germline V gene encodes CDR1 MNHEY and CDR2 SVGEGT.

The chain links TRBV3-1 (or the pseudogene TRBV3-2) to TRBJ1-1; no firm D call. The length of the CDR3 is 16 residues. V was shortened by 4 bases and J by 4 bases, with 19 bases between the two germline ends. Germline lookup yields CDR1 LGHDT and CDR2 YNNKEL (reference sequence). The CDR3 sequence is CASSPIKPERGTEAFF. CDR3 nucleotide sequence: TGTGCCAGCAGCCCGATTAAGCCCGAACGGGGCACTGAAGCTTTCTTT.

The chain has TRBV19 and TRBJ2-2, with 8 bases aligning to TRBD2. Losses at the gene ends were 2 bases for V and 1 base for J; bases not matched to a gene: 6. The CDR3 is 17 residues long. Germline V gives CDR1 LNHDA, CDR2 SQIVND (reference sequence). Here the CDR3 DNA reads TGTGCCAGTAGTATACGGCTAGCGGGCTGGAACACCGGGGAGCTGTTTTTT. This gives the protein CASSIRLAGWNTGELFF. Variable domain in full (rest from reference TRBV19 and TRBJ2-2): DGGITQSPKYLFRKEGQNVTLSCEQNLNHDAMYWYRQDPGQGLRLIYYSQIVNDFQKGDIAEGYSVSREKKESFPLTVTSAQKNPTAFYLCASSIRLAGWNTGELFFGEGSRLTVL.

The rearrangement links TRBV5-1 to TRBJ2-5, with 7 bases matching TRBD1. The CDR3 is 16 residues long. Trimming removed 0 bases from V and 2 bases from J; junction bases left unmatched: 7. Germline-derived CDR1 and CDR2 are SGHRS and YFSETQ. The CDR3 loop reads CASSLASGGPQETQYF. In DNA, the CDR3 is TGCGCCAGCAGCTTGGCTTCAGGGGGACCACAAGAGACCCAGTACTTC. The complete variable domain, with remaining parts taken from reference TRBV5-1 and TRBJ2-5, reads KAGVTQTPRYLIKTRGQQVTLSCSPISGHRSVSWYQQTPGQGLQFLFEYFSETQRNKGNFPGRFSGRQFSNSRSEMNVSTLELGDSALYLCASSLASGGPQETQYFGPGTRLLVL.

This clone was detected once. The CDR3 loop reads CASRVGTANEKLFF. In DNA, the CDR3 is TGCGCCAGCAGGGTCGGGACAGCTAATGAAAAACTGTTTTTT. The rearrangement links TRBV5-1 to TRBJ1-4; TRBD1 aligns across 7 bases. Trimming cost V 5 bases and J 3 bases; bases outside gene matches: 4. There are 14 residues in the CDR3. CDR1 is SGHRS and CDR2 is YFSETQ in the germline V gene.

V is TRBV7-8 and J is TRBJ1-1; no clear D gene. This CDR3 region has 15 residues. Germline loops: CDR1 SGHVS, CDR2 FQNEAQ. V gave up 1 base and J gave up 2 bases, with 11 bases separating them. CDR3 loop: CASSLERFRNTEAFF. CDR3 nucleotide sequence: TGTGCCAGCAGCTTAGAACGTTTCAGAAACACTGAAGCTTTCTTT.

This clone has just a few counts. The J gene is TRBJ2-5, the V gene TRBV11-3, with a tentative D call TRBD2 (6 bases). V dropped 4 bases and J dropped 2 bases, with 11 bases sitting between them. Germline V gene sequence: CDR1 SGHNT, CDR2 YENEEA. This CDR3 has 14 residues. CDR3 bases: TGTGCCAGCAGCTCGACTAGTATGCAAGAGACCCAGTACTTC. Amino acids: CASSSTSMQETQYF. The entire variable domain, with the rest obtained from reference TRBV11-3 and TRBJ2-5, is as follows: EAGVVQSPRYKIIEKKQPVAFWCNPISGHNTLYWYLQNLGQGPELLIRYENEEAVDDSQLPKDRFSAERLKGVDSTLKIQPAELGDSAVYLCASSSTSMQETQYFGPGTRLLVL.

J is TRBJ1-1 and V is TRBV5-1; TRBD1 agrees at 7 bases. CDR3 length equals 14 residues. The germline gives CDR1 SGHRS, CDR2 YFSETQ. V dropped 2 bases and J dropped 4; count of bases not matched to a gene: 5. This CDR3 is CASSLIGDSTEAFF. CDR3 in DNA: TGCGCCAGCAGCTTAATCGGGGACAGCACTGAAGCTTTCTTT.

This sequence joins TRBV9 and TRBJ2-1; D might be TRBD1 (6 bases). Germline CDR1 SGDLS, CDR2 YYNGEE. The CDR3 covers 14 residues. Trimming cost V 0 bases and J 8 bases, with 12 bases left between them. Written as DNA, the CDR3 is TGTGCCAGCAGCGTAGAGGGGGTCGAGGATGAGCAGTTCTTC. It yields the protein CASSVEGVEDEQFF.